The clone carrying this T cell receptor beta chain was detected a few times. Its antigen remains unidentified. Described treatment: approximately 10-day PBMC culture with coronavirus spike peptide pools or control peptides (ViraFEST assay). CD4+ T-cell collection from the unexposed donor predated the COVID-19 pandemic (2011-2018). Germline V gene sequence: CDR1 MNHEY, CDR2 SMNVEV (reference sequence). This CDR3 comprises 15 residues. V was clipped by 2 bases and J by 9 bases, with 17 bases between them. These data originate in a study of vaccination and CD4 T cells after COVID-19. The assay that was used to sequence DNA from cultured CD4+ T cells was the Oncomine TCR Beta short-read assay. One entry per CDR3 protein results from TCRdb running MiXCR on the PCR reads. Of more than 6,500 distinct CDR3 sequences in the sample, roughly 40% were seen once.

The rearrangement joins TRBV27 to TRBJ1-5; unclear D gene. The sequenced sample consisted of CD4+ T cells from blood, cultured in vitro. This sequence was found in a human donor in good health. The CDR3 bases are TGTGCCAGCAGTTTAAATTGGTATCCCGATCGGCCCCAGCATTTT. Translation gives CASSLNWYPDRPQHF.